Presented here are 22 T cell receptor beta chains from one specimen sequenced in a study of OX40 agonist ivuxolimab in advanced cancers. The data were produced by immunoSEQ multiplex PCR, yet TCRdb's version contains in-frame clones alone and is incomplete. The sample lists 150,000 to 170,000 clones; roughly 92% were seen once. The material was CD4+ or CD8+ T cells sorted from blood, obtained in a trial of the OX40 agonist ivuxolimab. The source is an adult with an advanced solid tumor such as melanoma, head and neck, liver or kidney cancer.

This clone was detected once. This chain connects TRBV6-1 to TRBJ2-7; a weak D match, TRBD2 (6 bases). Germline CDR1 reads MNHNS; CDR2 reads SASEGT. Trimming removed 2 bases from V and 6 bases from J, with 14 bases in between. CDR3 length: 14 amino acids. CDR3 nucleotides: TGTGCCAGCAGTGAATTGGGGCAGGGAGGCGAGCAGTACTTC. Translating gives CASSELGQGGEQYF.

The chain combines TRBV6-5 with TRBJ1-1; D unresolved. CDR3 length: 15 residues. Germline lookup yields CDR1 MNHEY and CDR2 SVGAGI. Trimming pared 0 bases from V and 7 bases from J, leaving 15 bases between. CDR3 coding DNA: TGTGCCAGCAGTTACTCTCCGTGGGAAAGCGGTGAAGCTTTCTTT. As protein: CASSYSPWESGEAFF.

The chain uses TRBV6-5 and TRBJ1-1; 7 bases agree with TRBD1. This CDR3 comprises 13 residues. Unmatched junction bases numbered 8, after V lost 6 bases and J lost 7 bases. Per the germline V gene, CDR1 is MNHEY and CDR2 is SVGAGI. CDR3 region: CASREQGLGEAFF. DNA for the CDR3: TGTGCCAGCAGGGAACAGGGGTTAGGTGAAGCTTTCTTT.

This chain links TRBV7-2 with TRBJ2-1; TRBD2 agrees at 12 bases. Germline CDR1 is SGHTA and CDR2 is FQGNSA. V lost 5 bases, J lost 5 bases, and 4 bases stayed unmatched. The CDR3 is 15 amino acids. The CDR3 sequence: CASSPRTSGDNEQFF. DNA of the CDR3: TGTGCCAGCAGCCCACGGACTAGCGGGGACAATGAGCAGTTCTTC.

V gene TRBV5-4 combines with J gene TRBJ2-5; 7 bases map to TRBD2. Trimming took 2 bases from V and 5 from J; bases not matched to a gene: 3. CDR1 and CDR2 from the germline V gene are SGHNT and YYREEE (reference sequence). The CDR3 has 13 residues. Here the CDR3 reads CASSLAGWETQYF. The CDR3 DNA reads as TGTGCCAGCAGCTTAGCGGGGTGGGAGACCCAGTACTTC.

The V gene is TRBV6-5, the J gene TRBJ1-1; D is undetermined. CDR1 is MNHEY, CDR2 SVGAGI, per germline. The CDR3 consists of 14 residues. The ends were cut back, 8 bases at V and 1 base at J, with 14 bases in the middle. The CDR3 loop is CASAPGGGNTEAFF. The CDR3 DNA sequence: TGTGCCAGCGCCCCAGGCGGCGGGAACACTGAAGCTTTCTTT.

V usage is TRBV28 and J usage is TRBJ2-7; TRBD1 or TRBD2 may be the D gene (5 bases each). The CDR3 totals 15 residues. The V end lost 8 bases, the J end lost 1 base, and 18 bases lay between the germline ends. Germline assignment: CDR1 MDHEN and CDR2 SYDVKM. In nucleotides, the CDR3 is TGTGCCAGCGATACCTCTGGGACGCAGTCCTACGAGCAGTACTTC. It translates to CASDTSGTQSYEQYF. The whole variable domain, filled in from reference TRBV28 and TRBJ2-7, reads DVKVTQSSRYLVKRTGEKVFLECVQDMDHENMFWYRQDPGLGLRLIYFSYDVKMKEKGDIPEGYSVSREKKERFSLILESASTNQTSMYLCASDTSGTQSYEQYFGPGTRLTVT.

The CDR3 region has the DNA TGTGCCACCAGCAATATAATGGGTGAGCAGTTCTTC. Protein sequence: CATSNIMGEQFF. V is TRBV15 and J is TRBJ2-1; D is ambiguous. CDR1 is LNHNV and CDR2 is YYDKDF in the germline V gene (reference sequence). The CDR3 has 12 amino acids. Trimming removed 4 bases at V and 9 bases at J, with 10 bases between.

The chain is built from TRBV7-9 and TRBJ2-7; D is unclear. This CDR3 spans 12 amino acids. Trimming stripped 3 bases from V and 6 bases from J, with 9 bases between. Germline V lookup: CDR1 SEHNR, CDR2 FQNEAQ (reference sequence). Here the CDR3 DNA reads TGTGCCAGCAGCTTCAGGCCCGCCGAGCAGTACTTC. Translating gives CASSFRPAEQYF.

The chain carries TRBV2 and TRBJ1-5, with TRBD1 identical over 9 bases. Germline lookup yields CDR1 SNHLY and CDR2 FYNNEI. After removal of 7 bases from V and 3 bases from J, the junction contained 7 bases not matched to a gene. This CDR3 is built from 15 residues. As DNA, the CDR3 is TGTGCCAGCAACGATCGGACAGGGGTCAATCAGCCCCAGCATTTT. Its protein is CASNDRTGVNQPQHF.

The J gene is TRBJ1-1, the V gene TRBV7-3; 8 bases agree with TRBD1. Unmatched junction bases numbered 4, after V lost 6 bases and J lost 1 base. CDR3 size: 14 residues. Germline assignment: CDR1 SGHTA and CDR2 FQGTGA. The CDR3 DNA sequence: TGTGCCAGCAGTCAACAGGGGGGGAACACTGAAGCTTTCTTT. Amino acids: CASSQQGGNTEAFF.

The rearrangement joins TRBV6-6 to TRBJ1-2; D ambiguous. V was cut by 6 bases and J by 3 bases, with 8 bases left in between. The CDR3 consists of 12 residues. Germline CDR1 is MNHNY and CDR2 is SVGAGI (reference sequence). CDR3 coding DNA: TGTGCCAGCAGGGACGGATACTATGGCTACACCTTC. It translates to CASRDGYYGYTF.

This clone appeared once. The chain is built from TRBV6-1 and TRBJ1-3; D might be TRBD1 (5 bases). There are 13 residues in the CDR3. CDR1 is MNHNS and CDR2 is SASEGT in the germline V gene. The V gene lost 7 bases and the J gene lost 7 bases, with 14 bases spanning the gap. CDR3 protein: CASTLAGTNTIYF. In DNA form, the CDR3 reads TGTGCCAGCACCTTGGCAGGGACGAACACCATATATTTT.

This clone appeared once. The V call is TRBV7-8, the J call TRBJ2-1; D is unclear. The CDR3 runs to 11 residues. V gave up 4 bases and J gave up 8 bases, with 6 bases separating them. CDR1 and CDR2 (germline): SGHVS, FQNEAQ. The CDR3 region has the DNA TGTGCCAGCAGCTCCAGGTATGAGCAGTTCTTC. As protein: CASSSRYEQFF.

The chain couples TRBV9 to TRBJ2-4, with D possibly TRBD2 on 7 matching bases. CDR3 length equals 16 residues. The germline CDR1 and CDR2 sequences are SGDLS and YYNGEE. Trimming cost V 4 bases and J 2 bases, with 16 bases left between them. This CDR3 is CASSRGGVVTKNIQYF. DNA of the CDR3: TGTGCCAGCAGCAGAGGGGGGGTCGTAACCAAAAACATTCAGTACTTC.

The chain employs TRBV7-9 and TRBJ2-1, with 10 bases lining up with TRBD2. Germline CDR1 and CDR2: SEHNR and FQNEAQ (reference sequence). This CDR3 has 15 amino acids. The V gene end was trimmed by 6 bases and the J gene end by 3 bases; junction bases not matched to a gene: 5. CDR3 sequence (DNA): TGTGCCAGCAGAGTTAGCGGGGGGATCTACAATGAGCAGTTCTTC. Translating it yields CASRVSGGIYNEQFF.

V and J are TRBV9 and TRBJ1-2, with TRBD1 as a possible D gene (5 bases). Trimming took off 4 bases at V and 6 bases at J, with 19 bases between the two ends. Germline V gene data show CDR1 as SGDLS and CDR2 as YYNGEE. The CDR3 covers 15 residues. The CDR3 loop is CASSLIEGRKDGYTF. In nucleotides, the CDR3 is TGTGCCAGCAGCCTAATCGAGGGGCGCAAGGATGGCTACACCTTC.

CDR3 nucleotides: TGTGCCAGCAGCCAAAACGGTGGGGATGAAAAACTGTTTTTT. It encodes CASSQNGGDEKLFF. The chain has TRBV7-2 and TRBJ1-4, with D hard to call. V lost 5 bases and J lost 6, with 13 bases in between. Germline assignment: CDR1 SGHTA and CDR2 FQGNSA. CDR3 length equals 14 residues.

This rearrangement joins TRBV5-1 to TRBJ2-3; a possible D gene is TRBD1 (5 bases). Germline CDR1 SGHRS, CDR2 YFSETQ. The CDR3 loop spans 12 amino acids. Trimming took off 7 bases at V and 4 bases at J, with 10 bases between the two ends. In DNA, the CDR3 is TGCGCCAGCCGGAAAGGGGCAGATACGCAGTATTTT. It encodes CASRKGADTQYF.

This chain links TRBV28 with TRBJ1-1, with D perhaps matching TRBD1 (5 bases). This CDR3 comprises 13 residues. The V end was cut by 6 bases, the J end by 7 bases, with 15 bases between. Germline V lookup: CDR1 MDHEN, CDR2 SYDVKM. The CDR3 spells CASRGQGRIEAFF. Written as DNA, the CDR3 is TGTGCCAGCAGGGGGCAGGGAAGGATTGAAGCTTTCTTT.

This clone came up once. The CDR3 DNA is TGCGCCAGCAGCTTGGACGGGTGGGGCACTGAAGCTTTCTTT. This codes for CASSLDGWGTEAFF. V gene TRBV5-1 combines with J gene TRBJ1-1; D uncertain. The CDR3 length is 14 residues. Germline V gives CDR1 SGHRS, CDR2 YFSETQ. The V gene lost 0 bases and the J gene lost 4 bases, with 10 bases spanning the gap.

This clone showed up just once. CDR3 loop: CASSVGRGSVREQYF. The CDR3 region has the DNA TGTGCCAGCAGCGTAGGAAGGGGGAGCGTCCGCGAGCAGTACTTC. The chain uses TRBV9 and TRBJ2-7; weak D call: TRBD1 (6 bases). Germline V gives CDR1 SGDLS, CDR2 YYNGEE. Between the trimmed V and J ends, which lost 0 bases and 6 bases, there was a span of 16 bases. This CDR3 has 15 amino acids.